A single sample gave rise to the 11 T cell receptor beta chains below, sequenced in a study of cytomegalovirus exposure and HLA in healthy donors. 13 Jbeta primers and 60 Vbeta primers were used for the PCR. Only in-frame clones appear in the TCRdb table, and some are missing; sequencing was by immunoSEQ multiplex PCR. Here the sample spans about 160,000 clones, around 84% being singletons. Source material: PBMCs. The source is a woman aged 40-49 years in good health and CMV-seronegative.

The rearrangement uses TRBV7-9 and TRBJ2-7, with D perhaps matching TRBD2 (6 bases). CDR3 length: 14 residues. The V gene lost 1 base and the J gene lost 4 bases, with 11 bases spanning the gap. CDR1 SEHNR and CDR2 FQNEAQ come from the germline V gene (reference sequence). CDR3 in amino acids: CASSLVASEYEQYF. In DNA, the CDR3 is TGTGCCAGCAGCTTAGTTGCTAGCGAATACGAGCAGTACTTC.

V and J are TRBV9 and TRBJ2-5; 8 nucleotides match TRBD1. CDR1 is SGDLS, CDR2 YYNGEE, per germline. V was clipped by 3 bases and J by 5 bases; unmatched bases: 3. This CDR3 comprises 13 residues. In nucleotides, the CDR3 is TGTGCCAGCAGCGACAGGGGGTCGGAGACCCAGTACTTC. This encodes CASSDRGSETQYF.

The chain couples TRBV28 to TRBJ2-3; D assignment may be TRBD1 or TRBD2 (9 bases each). CDR1 and CDR2 from the germline V gene are MDHEN and SYDVKM. V lost 4 bases to trimming and J lost 4 bases, with 21 bases between them. This CDR3 is 17 amino acids long. CDR3 region: CASSSTGGGGRADTQYF. The CDR3 DNA reads TGTGCCAGCAGTTCCACAGGGGGCGGCGGGAGGGCAGATACGCAGTATTTT.

A few counts support this clone. The chain is built from TRBV2 and TRBJ1-1; 8 positions agree with TRBD1. CDR3 size: 12 residues. Germline V gene data show CDR1 as SNHLY and CDR2 as FYNNEI. The J segment lost 4 bases and the V segment lost 6 bases, leaving 1 base of the junction unmatched. CDR3 sequence: CASRQGGTEAFF. CDR3 bases: TGTGCCAGCAGACAGGGGGGCACTGAAGCTTTCTTT.

This clone appeared once. J is TRBJ1-1 and V is TRBV13; perhaps TRBD1 as D (5 bases). CDR1 is PRHDT, CDR2 FYEKMQ, per germline (reference sequence). Trimming took off 6 bases at V and 3 bases at J, with 14 bases between the two ends. There are 14 residues in the CDR3. The chain's CDR3 is CASRSGGKHTEAFF. CDR3 nucleotides: TGTGCCAGCAGATCGGGGGGGAAGCACACTGAAGCTTTCTTT.

Note on this clone: Distinct nucleotide sequences in the sample also encode this CDR3. The chain recombines TRBV2 with TRBJ2-7, with no clear D. CDR1 is SNHLY, CDR2 FYNNEI, per germline. V lost 4 bases, J lost 4 bases, and 14 bases lay in between. The CDR3 runs to 14 residues. The CDR3 coding sequence is TGTGCCAGCAGTGTGACTGCTGTTAGGTACGAGCAGTACTTC. It codes for CASSVTAVRYEQYF. Full variable domain (remainder filled in from reference TRBV2 and TRBJ2-7): EPEVTQTPSHQVTQMGQEVILRCVPISNHLYFYWYRQILGQKVEFLVSFYNNEISEKSEIFDDQFSVERPDGSNFTLKIRSTKLEDSAMYFCASSVTAVRYEQYFGPGTRLTVT.

V and J are TRBV6-5 and TRBJ1-2, with 7 bases matching TRBD1. Germline values: CDR1 MNHEY, CDR2 SVGAGI. J was trimmed by 8 bases and V by 7 bases; bases with no gene match: 7. The CDR3 sequence is 12 residues long. The CDR3 loop is CASKRQGRGYTF. The CDR3 DNA is TGTGCCAGCAAGCGACAGGGTCGGGGCTACACCTTC.

This rearrangement joins TRBV6-1 to TRBJ2-7; TRBD1 matches 8 bases. V shed 4 bases and J 2 bases; nucleotides not matched to a gene: 10. Germline V gene lookup returns CDR1 MNHNS and CDR2 SASEGT. The CDR3 totals 16 residues. Here the CDR3 reads CASSGGYGQGAYEQYF. The CDR3 DNA is TGTGCCAGCAGTGGAGGATATGGACAGGGCGCCTACGAGCAGTACTTC.

This chain links TRBV6-5 with TRBJ2-7; 7 bases align to TRBD1. V trimming: 7 bases; J trimming: 2 bases; junction bases outside the gene matches: 8. The CDR3 is 14 amino acids. Germline V CDR1 and CDR2: MNHEY, SVGAGI. The CDR3 coding sequence is TGTGCCAGCACCCGGACAGGCCCACCCTACGAGCAGTACTTC. It encodes CASTRTGPPYEQYF.

J is TRBJ2-2 and V is TRBV7-2, with 8 bases aligning to TRBD2. Germline CDR1 SGHTA, CDR2 FQGNSA. J gave up 6 bases and V 0 bases, and 6 bases lay outside the gene matches. The CDR3 covers 16 residues. CDR3 sequence reads: CASSLAGRRGAGELFF. CDR3 coding DNA: TGTGCCAGCAGCTTAGCGGGGCGGCGGGGGGCCGGGGAGCTGTTTTTT.

The V call is TRBV27, the J call TRBJ1-2; 7 bases match TRBD1. From germline, CDR1 is MNHEY and CDR2 SMNVEV (reference sequence). V lost 0 bases, J lost 7 bases, and 2 bases stayed unmatched. The CDR3 extends over 13 amino acids. The CDR3 DNA follows: TGTGCCAGCAGTTTATCGGACAGGCGTGGCTACACCTTC. Protein product: CASSLSDRRGYTF.